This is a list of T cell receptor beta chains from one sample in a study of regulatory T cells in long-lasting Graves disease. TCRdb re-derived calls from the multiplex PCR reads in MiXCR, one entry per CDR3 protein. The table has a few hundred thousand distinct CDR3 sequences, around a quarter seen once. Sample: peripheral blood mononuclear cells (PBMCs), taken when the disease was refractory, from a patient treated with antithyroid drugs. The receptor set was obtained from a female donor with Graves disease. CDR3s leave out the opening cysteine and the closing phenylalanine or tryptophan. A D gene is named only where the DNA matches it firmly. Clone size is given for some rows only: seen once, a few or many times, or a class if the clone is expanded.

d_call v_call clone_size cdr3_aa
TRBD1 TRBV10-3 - AISRDRVPYEQY
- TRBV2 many ASSERGGRQY
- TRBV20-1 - SARGEAPAGRDGYT
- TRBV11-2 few ASSPTYSTDTQY
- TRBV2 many ASSPIGGEETQY
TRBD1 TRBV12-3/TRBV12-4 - ANRRQGSNQPQH
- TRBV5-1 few ASSLEGGPGTQY
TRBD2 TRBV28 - ASSLTSSPSDTQY
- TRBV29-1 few SALTGNAF
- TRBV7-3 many ASKERGGANYGYT